A single sample is the source of the 18 T cell receptor beta chains below, sequenced in a study of blood T cell repertoires in COVID-19. TCRdb's copy holds only in-frame clones and misses some; the assay was immunoSEQ multiplex PCR. The sample has under 250,000 clones, approximately 90% seen once. Sample: peripheral blood. These receptors came from a man aged 40-55 years with acute or convalescent COVID-19.

V is TRBV6-5 and J is TRBJ2-1, with 11 positions matching TRBD2. V shed 8 bases and J 6 bases; nucleotides not matched to a gene: 6. Per germline, CDR1 MNHEY and CDR2 SVGAGI. This CDR3 comprises 14 residues. Written as DNA, the CDR3 is TGTGCCAGCCAAGGCGGGACTAGCGGCAATGAGCAGTTCTTC. Translated: CASQGGTSGNEQFF.

The chain carries TRBV5-1 and TRBJ1-1; 10 bases match TRBD1. V dropped 4 bases and J dropped 4; count of bases not matched to a gene: 7. Per the germline V gene, CDR1 is SGHRS and CDR2 is YFSETQ. This CDR3 is 15 amino acids long. CDR3 coding DNA: TGCGCCAGCAGCGCCCCGGGACAGGGGATCACTGAAGCTTTCTTT. Translating gives CASSAPGQGITEAFF.

The rearrangement joins TRBV19 to TRBJ2-1; 12 bases are shared with TRBD2. Unmatched junction bases numbered 7, after V lost 5 bases and J lost 8 bases. The CDR3 is made up of 15 amino acids. CDR1 is LNHDA, CDR2 SQIVND, per germline (reference sequence). CDR3 DNA sequence: TGTGCCAGTAGTCCTAGCGGGAGGGGTTGGGATGAGCAGTTCTTC. It translates to CASSPSGRGWDEQFF.

The V call is TRBV10-3, the J call TRBJ1-1; no clear D. V lost 6 bases, J lost 3 bases, and 11 bases lay in between. Per the germline V gene, CDR1 is ENHRY and CDR2 is SYGVKD. The length of the CDR3 is 13 residues. The CDR3 loop reads CAIRFDSYTEAFF. The CDR3 DNA is TGTGCCATCAGGTTCGATAGCTACACTGAAGCTTTCTTT.

This clone was observed once. The chain joins TRBV9 to TRBJ1-1; possibly TRBD1 for D (6 bases). CDR1 and CDR2 (germline): SGDLS, YYNGEE. CDR3 length: 14 amino acids. V lost 3 bases and J 1 base, leaving 10 bases between the germline ends. CDR3 coding DNA: TGTGCCAGCAGCGATGGGGGCGCGAACACTGAAGCTTTCTTT. Translating gives CASSDGGANTEAFF.

This clone was observed once. The chain employs TRBV7-3 and TRBJ1-2, with 10 bases aligning to TRBD1. V shed 5 bases and J 4 bases; nucleotides not matched to a gene: 10. The CDR3 extends over 16 amino acids. Germline V gene data show CDR1 as SGHTA and CDR2 as FQGTGA. In nucleotides, the CDR3 is TGTGCCAGCAGCCCCTACGGGACAGGGGCCGTCTATGGCTACACCTTC. Amino acids: CASSPYGTGAVYGYTF. The variable domain in full, with the rest retrieved from reference TRBV7-3 and TRBJ1-2, is GAGVSQTPSNKVTEKGKYVELRCDPISGHTALYWYRQSLGQGPEFLIYFQGTGAADDSGLPNDRFFAVRPEGSVSTLKIQRTERGDSAVYLCASSPYGTGAVYGYTFGSGTRLTVV.

The chain couples TRBV7-2 to TRBJ2-7, with 8 positions matching TRBD1. Germline CDR1 and CDR2: SGHTA and FQGNSA. The ends lost 5 bases at V and 6 bases at J; junction bases unmatched: 9. The CDR3 runs 14 residues. The DNA of the CDR3 is TGTGCCAGCAGCCCCCGACAGGGACAGGCCGAGCAGTACTTC. Amino acids: CASSPRQGQAEQYF.

The rearrangement joins TRBV4-1 to TRBJ1-6; D is ambiguous. The ends were cut back, 2 bases at V and 5 bases at J, with 16 bases in the middle. This CDR3 contains 17 residues. Germline-derived CDR1 and CDR2 are MGHRA and YSYEKL. CDR3 sequence: CASSQLFPGNDNSPLHF. Written as DNA, the CDR3 is TGCGCCAGCAGCCAACTCTTTCCGGGGAACGATAATTCACCCCTCCACTTT.

This chain connects TRBV5-1 to TRBJ2-7; TRBD1 is a possible D gene (6 bases). Trimming pared 4 bases from V and 6 bases from J, leaving 17 bases between. The germline V gene has CDR1 SGHRS and CDR2 YFSETQ. This CDR3 spans 14 amino acids. The CDR3 DNA follows: TGCGCCAGCAGCCCCAACCCGACAGGCCGCGAGCAGTACTTC. Amino acids: CASSPNPTGREQYF.

This clone was found once. The chain has TRBV29-1 and TRBJ2-7, with D tentatively TRBD1 (7 bases). Deletions cut 3 bases from V and 1 base from J, with 19 bases between. CDR3 length: 16 amino acids. Germline V gives CDR1 SQVTM, CDR2 ANQGSEA. The CDR3 protein is CSVERGALTGSYEQYF. The CDR3, as DNA: TGCAGCGTTGAGAGGGGGGCCTTGACAGGGTCCTACGAGCAGTACTTC.

The V and J genes are TRBV19 and TRBJ1-2, with 7 bases lining up with TRBD1. The ends lost 6 bases at V and 4 bases at J; junction bases unmatched: 11. Germline V gene data show CDR1 as LNHDA and CDR2 as SQIVND (reference sequence). This CDR3 has 15 residues. CDR3 sequence reads: CASSEPWTGLYGYTF. The CDR3 DNA sequence: TGTGCCAGTAGCGAACCCTGGACAGGCCTCTATGGCTACACCTTC.

The chain recombines TRBV27 with TRBJ1-5; D perhaps matches TRBD1 (6 bases). V shed 7 bases and J shed 4 bases, with 23 bases lying between them. The CDR3 extends over 17 amino acids. Looked up from germline, CDR1 is MNHEY and CDR2 is SMNVEV (reference sequence). The CDR3 DNA sequence: TGTGCCAGCATAAATCAGCAGGGGATAGGGGGAAATCAGCCCCAGCATTTT. Translating it yields CASINQQGIGGNQPQHF.

The chain links TRBV18 to TRBJ2-5; TRBD2 matches at 9 bases. Per germline, CDR1 KGHSH and CDR2 LQKENI. The CDR3 has 15 amino acids. V was pared by 0 bases and J by 3 bases, with 2 bases of the junction left unmatched. CDR3 region: CASSPPAGGEETQYF. The CDR3 DNA sequence: TGTGCCAGCTCACCACCGGCGGGAGGGGAAGAGACCCAGTACTTC.

The chain is built from TRBV7-3 and TRBJ2-2, with TRBD2 identical over 7 bases. The CDR3 totals 16 residues. The V gene's germline CDR1 is SGHTA and CDR2 FQGTGA. V trimming: 5 bases; J trimming: 4 bases; junction bases outside the gene matches: 10. The CDR3 DNA follows: TGTGCCAGCAGCCCTAAGGGGAGGGTGGGCACCGGGGAGCTGTTTTTT. Its translation: CASSPKGRVGTGELFF.

The rearrangement links TRBV5-4 to TRBJ1-3; TRBD1 might be the D (5 bases). This CDR3 region has 16 residues. V dropped 0 bases and J dropped 4 bases, with 14 bases sitting between them. Germline values: CDR1 SGHNT, CDR2 YYREEE (reference sequence). DNA for the CDR3: TGTGCCAGCAGCTTGGGATCCCGATACAGGGGAAACACCATATATTTT. Residues: CASSLGSRYRGNTIYF.

The chain recombines TRBV5-1 with TRBJ2-1; D possibly corresponds to TRBD1 (6 bases). Germline CDR1 and CDR2: SGHRS and YFSETQ. This CDR3 is built from 17 residues. Trimming pared 1 base from V and 5 bases from J, leaving 19 bases between. The CDR3 sequence: CASSLKPDSSLDNEQFF. The DNA of the CDR3 is TGCGCCAGCAGCTTGAAACCGGACAGTTCCCTAGACAATGAGCAGTTCTTC.

The chain recombines TRBV11-3 with TRBJ1-1; D perhaps matches TRBD1 (5 bases). Trimming shortened V by 8 bases and J by 2 bases, and 15 bases separated the two germline ends. Germline CDR1 SGHNT, CDR2 YENEEA. CDR3 length equals 14 residues. The CDR3 nucleotides are TGTGCCAGCCGCCTCGGGCAGGGCAACACTGAAGCTTTCTTT. Its translation: CASRLGQGNTEAFF.

The genes are TRBV5-1 and TRBJ2-7; 12 bases map to TRBD2. The CDR3 runs to 15 residues. Germline V gene data show CDR1 as SGHRS and CDR2 as YFSETQ. V lost 0 bases, J lost 5 bases, and 3 bases stayed unmatched. CDR3 sequence (DNA): TGCGCCAGCAGCTTGGATCGGACTAGCGGGAACGAGCAGTACTTC. Translated: CASSLDRTSGNEQYF. Full variable domain (outside the CDR3, taken from reference TRBV5-1 and TRBJ2-7): KAGVTQTPRYLIKTRGQQVTLSCSPISGHRSVSWYQQTPGQGLQFLFEYFSETQRNKGNFPGRFSGRQFSNSRSEMNVSTLELGDSALYLCASSLDRTSGNEQYFGPGTRLTVT.